This is a list of T cell receptor beta chains from one sample in a study of blood T cell repertoires in COVID-19. Produced via immunoSEQ multiplex PCR; TCRdb's table is partial and in-frame only. The sample contains approximately 180,000 clones, about 89% of which appear only once. Material: peripheral blood. These receptors all come from a man aged 40-49 years with active or convalescent COVID-19. CDR3s include the opening cysteine and the closing phenylalanine or tryptophan. A D gene is named only where the DNA matches it firmly. The size of a clone is reported for some rows only, either as once, few or many, or as a class for expanded clones.

cdr3_aa	cdr3_nt	v_call	j_call	clone_size	cdr3_length	d_call
CASSLSRGQGNTIYF	TGTGCCAGCAGCTTGAGCAGGGGGCAAGGAAACACCATATATTTT	TRBV7-3	TRBJ1-3	.	15	TRBD1
CASSLGPRSPLHF	TGTGCCAGCAGTTTAGGGCCCCGTTCACCCCTCCACTTT	TRBV12-3/TRBV12-4	TRBJ1-6	.	13	.
CASSGKGGNSNQPQHF	TGTGCCAGCAGTGGTAAAGGGGGCAATAGCAATCAGCCCCAGCATTTT	TRBV6-1	TRBJ1-5	.	16	TRBD1
CASSLEPGGNTEAFF	TGTGCCAGCAGCTTAGAGCCGGGGGGCAACACTGAAGCTTTCTTT	TRBV11-2	TRBJ1-1	.	15	.
CASSPTGAHSYEQYF	TGTGCCAGCAGCCCTACAGGGGCACACTCCTACGAGCAGTACTTC	TRBV11-2	TRBJ2-7	.	15	TRBD1
CASSQSGTGALREPQHF	TGTGCCAGCAGCCAAAGCGGAACAGGGGCCCTAAGGGAGCCCCAGCATTTT	TRBV3-1/TRBV3-2	TRBJ1-5	.	17	TRBD1
CASSYEGLSSGNTIYF	TGTGCCAGCAGTTACGAGGGCTTAAGCTCTGGAAACACCATATATTTT	TRBV6-5	TRBJ1-3	.	16	.
CASSSGLAGDYEQYF	TGTGCCAGCTCATCCGGACTAGCGGGGGACTACGAGCAGTACTTC	TRBV18	TRBJ2-7	few	15	TRBD2
CASSQDLAGGTDTQYF	TGTGCCAGCAGCCAAGATCTAGCGGGGGGCACAGATACGCAGTATTTT	TRBV4-2	TRBJ2-3	.	16	TRBD2
CASSGAGENTEAFF	TGTGCCAGCAGCGGCGCAGGTGAGAACACTGAAGCTTTCTTT	TRBV7-9	TRBJ1-1	.	14	.
CASSVTFNSGNTIYF	TGTGCCAGCAGCGTCACCTTTAACTCAGGAAACACCATATATTTT	TRBV9	TRBJ1-3	.	15	.
CASSQGSSGVGETQYF	TGCGCCAGCAGCCAAGGATCTAGCGGGGTAGGAGAGACCCAGTACTTC	TRBV4-1	TRBJ2-5	.	16	TRBD2
CASNPPGATGYGYTF	TGTGCCAGCAACCCCCCCGGAGCGACCGGCTATGGCTACACCTTC	TRBV5-4	TRBJ1-2	once	15	.
CASSFKMDRFQPQHF	TGTGCCAGCAGTTTCAAGATGGACAGGTTTCAGCCCCAGCATTTT	TRBV28	TRBJ1-5	.	15	TRBD1
CAWSDPRGPTNEKLFF	TGTGCCTGGAGCGACCCGCGGGGGCCCACTAATGAAAAACTGTTTTTT	TRBV30	TRBJ1-4	.	16	.
CASSPYGTGPGELFF	TGTGCCAGCAGCCCCTATGGGACAGGGCCCGGGGAGCTGTTTTTT	TRBV7-9	TRBJ2-2	.	15	TRBD1
CATRSGTAKETQYF	TGTGCCACCCGCTCCGGGACAGCTAAAGAGACCCAGTACTTC	TRBV6-6	TRBJ2-5	.	14	TRBD1
CASTVGGTQETQYF	TGCGCCAGCACCGTGGGGGGAACCCAAGAGACCCAGTACTTC	TRBV5-1	TRBJ2-5	.	14	.
CASSSLRGANTEAFF	TGTGCCAGCAGCTCCCTCCGTGGGGCGAACACTGAAGCTTTCTTT	TRBV11-2	TRBJ1-1	few	15	.
CASSLWGGAGPNYEQYF	TGTGCCAGCAGTTTGTGGGGGGGGGCAGGGCCTAACTACGAGCAGTACTTC	TRBV28	TRBJ2-7	.	17	.
CASSLEGGQVGAAEAFF	TGTGCCAGCAGCTTGGAAGGGGGACAGGTAGGGGCAGCTGAAGCTTTCTTT	TRBV5-4	TRBJ1-1	.	17	TRBD1
CASSLYSERGTEAFF	TGTGCCAGCAGCTTGTATTCGGAGCGCGGCACTGAAGCTTTCTTT	TRBV5-5	TRBJ1-1	.	15	.
CASSHRAGFGEKLFF	TGTGCCAGCAGCCATAGGGCAGGGTTCGGTGAAAAACTGTTTTTT	TRBV5-6	TRBJ1-4	once	15	.
CASSGTVLYGYTF	TGTGCCAGCAGTGGGACAGTCCTCTATGGCTACACCTTC	TRBV2	TRBJ1-2	.	13	.
CASSTDSGANEQFF	TGCGCCAGCAGCACGGACTCAGGGGCCAATGAGCAGTTCTTC	TRBV5-1	TRBJ2-1	.	14	.
CASSYHSGGSTDTQYF	TGTGCCAGCAGTTACCACAGCGGGGGTAGCACAGATACGCAGTATTTT	TRBV6-5	TRBJ2-3	.	16	TRBD2
CASSTPRGVANEKLFF	TGTGCCAGCAGCACCCCGCGGGGGGTTGCTAATGAAAAACTGTTTTTT	TRBV5-8	TRBJ1-4	.	16	.
CASSARQTRTDTQYF	TGTGCCAGCAGTGCCAGGCAGACCCGCACAGATACGCAGTATTTT	TRBV2	TRBJ2-3	.	15	.
CASSQDGVGAGEKLFF	TGTGCCAGCAGCCAAGATGGGGTAGGGGCTGGGGAAAAACTGTTTTTT	TRBV4-2	TRBJ1-4	.	16	.
CSASPGVNTEAFF	TGCAGTGCTAGTCCCGGGGTGAACACTGAAGCTTTCTTT	TRBV20-1	TRBJ1-1	.	13	.
CASSGTANYGYTF	TGTGCCAGTAGCGGGACAGCTAACTATGGCTACACCTTC	TRBV19	TRBJ1-2	.	13	TRBD1
CASSLSVGQGRAEAFF	TGTGCCAGCAGTTTAAGTGTGGGACAGGGGAGGGCTGAAGCTTTCTTT	TRBV27	TRBJ1-1	.	16	TRBD1
CASSTGTGGKNIQYF	TGTGCCAGCAGCACCGGGACAGGAGGCAAAAACATTCAGTACTTC	TRBV27	TRBJ2-4	.	15	TRBD1
CASSPGTDTQYF	TGCGCCAGCAGCCCGGGAACAGATACGCAGTATTTT	TRBV5-1	TRBJ2-3	.	12	.
CASSSPGTGIQPQHF	TGTGCCAGCAGTTCACCCGGGACAGGGATTCAGCCCCAGCATTTT	TRBV28	TRBJ1-5	.	15	TRBD1
CASSVGQGVGEAFF	TGTGCCAGCAGCGTAGGGCAGGGGGTTGGTGAAGCTTTCTTT	TRBV9	TRBJ1-1	.	14	TRBD1
CASSTWTGENTEAFF	TGTGCCAGCAGTACTTGGACAGGGGAGAACACTGAAGCTTTCTTT	TRBV6-2/TRBV6-3	TRBJ1-1	.	15	TRBD1
CASSQGGARDRGRTSVGYTF	TGTGCCAGCAGCCAAGGGGGGGCACGGGACAGGGGGCGAACCTCGGTTGGCTACACCTTC	TRBV4-2	TRBJ1-2	.	20	TRBD1
CASSRSQAYNEQFF	TGTGCCAGTAGTAGGTCGCAGGCCTACAATGAGCAGTTCTTC	TRBV19	TRBJ2-1	.	14	.
CASTTGRVYGYTF	TGTGCCAGCACGACAGGGCGGGTCTATGGCTACACCTTC	TRBV12-3/TRBV12-4	TRBJ1-2	.	13	TRBD1
CASSFWGGRDNEQFF	TGTGCCAGCAGTTTTTGGGGGGGACGAGACAATGAGCAGTTCTTC	TRBV28	TRBJ2-1	.	15	TRBD2
CASSLGLSVGAFF	TGTGCCAGCAGCTTAGGGCTCTCTGTTGGAGCTTTCTTT	TRBV11-2	TRBJ1-1	.	13	.
CASSPSPGTASYEQYF	TGTGCCAGCAGTCCATCCCCCGGGACAGCCTCCTACGAGCAGTACTTC	TRBV27	TRBJ2-7	.	16	TRBD1
CASSLGTGAFNEKLFF	TGTGCCAGCAGCTTAGGGACAGGGGCGTTTAATGAAAAACTGTTTTTT	TRBV5-6	TRBJ1-4	.	16	TRBD1
CASSFMGRPNSPLHF	TGTGCCAGCAGCTTCATGGGGCGGCCCAATTCACCCCTCCACTTT	TRBV5-6	TRBJ1-6	.	15	.
CASSLGYQGAYEQYF	TGTGCCAGCAGCTTAGGATATCAGGGGGCTTACGAGCAGTACTTC	TRBV11-2	TRBJ2-7	.	15	TRBD1